Following are 21 T cell receptor beta chains from one sample sequenced in a study of T cells in Graves' hyperthyroidism and ophthalmopathy. Amplification of TCR beta CDR3 regions was performed using RNA transcripts as template. HTBI primers were the set used in a first-round RT-PCR of the TCR CDR3. TCRdb analysed the multiplex PCR reads with MiXCR anew, one entry per CDR3 protein. The table includes 560,000 or so distinct CDR3 sequences, just under 20% detected once. Specimen: blood. These receptors originate from a man aged 35-49 years with Graves' ophthalmopathy.

This clonotype was counted ten times or more. The chain employs TRBV12-3 or TRBV12-4 and TRBJ1-1; D is uncertain. V gave up 3 bases and J gave up 11 bases, with 16 bases separating them. The CDR3 covers 13 residues. The CDR3 loop reads CASSFGPSGLAFF. Written as DNA, the CDR3 is TGTGCCAGCAGTTTCGGGCCGTCCGGTCTTGCTTTCTTT.

This clonotype was seen at least ten times. This chain uses TRBV6-2 or TRBV6-3 with TRBJ1-1, with 11 bases aligning to TRBD1. Germline V gene data show CDR1 as MNHEY and CDR2 as SVGEGT. V lost 4 bases to trimming and J lost 4 bases; unmatched junction nucleotides: 2. CDR3 length: 14 amino acids. CDR3 nucleotides: TGTGCCAGCAGTTTTGGGACAGGGGGCACTGAAGCTTTCTTT. Its protein product is CASSFGTGGTEAFF.

This rearrangement joins TRBV24-1 to TRBJ2-2, with 7 bases lining up with TRBD1. V lost 11 bases and J lost 2; bases outside the gene matches: 7. This CDR3 is 14 amino acids long. In germline, CDR1 is KGHDR, CDR2 SFDVKD. The CDR3 sequence: CANLGQTNTGELFF. As DNA, the CDR3 is TGTGCCAACTTGGGACAGACCAACACCGGGGAGCTGTTTTTT.

The rearrangement links TRBV5-1 to TRBJ2-6, with D hard to call. This CDR3 has 14 residues. Trimming removed 4 bases at V and 2 bases at J, with 7 bases between. From germline, CDR1 is SGHRS and CDR2 YFSETQ. In DNA form, the CDR3 reads TGCGCCAGCAGCGTGGGTACTGGGGCCAACGTCCTGACTTTC. It specifies CASSVGTGANVLTF.

J is TRBJ2-5 and V is TRBV12-3 or TRBV12-4, with 10 bases that match TRBD2. The CDR3 covers 16 residues. Germline trimming cut 2 bases from V and 5 bases from J; bases unmatched to any gene: 8. The CDR3: CASSLRAGGKGETQYF. The DNA for the CDR3 is TGTGCCAGCAGTTTAAGAGCGGGGGGGAAGGGGGAGACCCAGTACTTC.

This clonotype was detected ten times or more. This sequence joins TRBV20-1 and TRBJ2-7, with 8 nucleotides matching TRBD1. The CDR3 is 13 amino acids. CDR1 is DFQATT, CDR2 SNEGSKA, per germline (reference sequence). V lost 4 bases and J lost 0; bases outside the gene matches: 2. The chain's CDR3 is CSANDRGSYEQYF. As DNA, the CDR3 is TGCAGTGCTAACGACAGGGGCTCCTACGAGCAGTACTTC.

The chain uses TRBV7-3 and TRBJ2-3; D is undetermined. V dropped 6 bases and J dropped 3 bases, with 10 bases sitting between them. The germline V gene encodes CDR1 SGHTA and CDR2 FQGTGA. The CDR3 has 13 residues. Here the CDR3 DNA reads TGTGCCAGCAGGACCGGTCGGACAGATACGCAGTATTTT. Protein: CASRTGRTDTQYF.

This clonotype came up a few times. The gene calls are TRBV15 and TRBJ1-5; no definite D call. CDR3 length: 15 residues. The V gene lost 0 bases and the J gene lost 7 bases, with 13 bases spanning the gap. CDR1 and CDR2 (germline): LNHNV, YYDKDF (reference sequence). The CDR3 loop is CATSRDPLRGQPQHF. The CDR3 DNA sequence: TGTGCCACCAGCAGAGATCCCCTCCGAGGACAGCCCCAGCATTTT.

This clonotype occurred a few times. The V call is TRBV6-1, the J call TRBJ2-7; D unresolved. The CDR3 covers 12 residues. V was clipped by 8 bases and J by 2 bases, with 10 bases between them. Germline V gene data show CDR1 as MNHNS and CDR2 as SASEGT. CDR3 in DNA: TGTGCCAGCCCCGGACGGGCCTACGAGCAGTACTTC. Translated: CASPGRAYEQYF.

The chain joins TRBV9 to TRBJ2-3; 7 bases match TRBD2. The ends lost 4 bases at V and 3 bases at J; junction bases unmatched: 14. This CDR3 comprises 17 residues. The germline CDR1 and CDR2 sequences are SGDLS and YYNGEE. CDR3 nucleotides: TGTGCCAGCAGCCCCCCCCTCAAGCGGGGTGGAACAGATACGCAGTATTTT. Translating gives CASSPPLKRGGTDTQYF.

The chain couples TRBV29-1 to TRBJ2-7; D unresolved. Trimming removed 4 bases at V and 2 bases at J, with 9 bases between. Germline CDR1 and CDR2: SQVTM and ANQGSEA. The CDR3 has 12 residues. CDR3 coding DNA: TGCAGCGTTGTTAAGGAAGCCTACGAGCAGTACTTC. Its protein product is CSVVKEAYEQYF.

This clonotype showed up just a few times. This may be a read error, as it is one base from a much larger clone. The chain couples TRBV11-2 to TRBJ2-3, with D maybe TRBD1 (6 bases). The CDR3 has 13 amino acids. Germline V gene sequence: CDR1 SGHAT, CDR2 FQNNGV. The CDR3, as DNA: TGTGCCAGCAGCTTTGGGGGCTCGGATACGCGGTATTTT. It codes for CASSFGGSDTRYF.

This clonotype was seen many times. V and J are TRBV12-3 or TRBV12-4 and TRBJ1-6; 7 positions agree with TRBD1. V was pared by 7 bases and J by 7 bases, with 13 bases of the junction left unmatched. CDR3 length equals 16 residues. The CDR3 DNA is TGTGCCAGCACTCTGACCGACCGGGACAGAAATTCACCCCTCCACTTT. Translated: CASTLTDRDRNSPLHF.

This clonotype was seen a handful of times. The rearrangement uses TRBV6-7 and TRBJ1-1, with D possibly being TRBD1 (5 bases). TRBV6-7 is an ORF, and what it does is uncertain. The CDR3 runs 16 residues. Trimming removed 2 bases from V and 1 base from J, with 14 bases in between. DNA of the CDR3: TGTGCCAGCAGTTACATAGGGGAGGGGACGAACACTGAAGCTTTCTTT. Residues: CASSYIGEGTNTEAFF.

This clonotype was picked up a small number of times. The gene calls are TRBV29-1 and TRBJ2-1; 9 nucleotides align to TRBD1. CDR1 and CDR2 from the germline V gene are SQVTM and ANQGSEA. This CDR3 is built from 15 residues. V was pared by 5 bases and J by 4 bases, with 9 bases of the junction left unmatched. CDR3 protein: CSVTPETGGYNEQFF. CDR3 nucleotide sequence: TGCAGCGTTACGCCTGAGACAGGGGGATACAATGAGCAGTTCTTC.

A few counts support this clonotype. The J gene is TRBJ1-1, the V gene TRBV6-1; TRBD1 agrees at 7 bases. The germline gives CDR1 MNHNS, CDR2 SASEGT. V lost 5 bases and J lost 5; bases outside the gene matches: 5. The CDR3 contains 13 residues. The CDR3 DNA is TGTGCCAGCAGTTTCCAACAGGGGACTGAAGCTTTCTTT. Translation: CASSFQQGTEAFF.

There are many counts of this clonotype. V is TRBV15 and J is TRBJ2-7; no clear D. Germline V CDR1 and CDR2: LNHNV, YYDKDF (reference sequence). CDR3 length: 18 amino acids. The germline V and J ends were trimmed by 2 bases and 0 bases, with 20 bases remaining between them. The DNA of the CDR3 is TGTGCCACCAGCAGACTCCGGGTCAACCCAACGAGCTCCTACGAGCAGTACTTC. Protein: CATSRLRVNPTSSYEQYF. Complete variable domain (other parts from reference TRBV15 and TRBJ2-7): DAMVIQNPRYQVTQFGKPVTLSCSQTLNHNVMYWYQQKSSQAPKLLFHYYDKDFNNEADTPDNFQSRRPNTSFCFLDIRSPGLGDTAMYLCATSRLRVNPTSSYEQYFGPGTRLTVT.

Only a few counts were recorded for this clonotype. The chain couples TRBV10-3 to TRBJ2-3, with 9 bases fitting TRBD2. After removal of 2 bases from V and 6 bases from J, the junction contained 0 bases not matched to a gene. This CDR3 has 13 amino acids. Germline CDR1 ENHRY, CDR2 SYGVKD. CDR3 coding DNA: TGTGCCATCAGTGAGAGCGGGAGGGATACGCAGTATTTT. Protein: CAISESGRDTQYF.

The chain recombines TRBV7-9 with TRBJ2-7, with D maybe TRBD1 (5 bases). Germline assignment: CDR1 SEHNR and CDR2 FQNEAQ (reference sequence). Deletions cut 5 bases from V and 5 bases from J, with 19 bases between. The CDR3 length is 15 residues. CDR3 protein: CASSQSEGASNEQYF. The CDR3, as DNA: TGTGCCAGCAGCCAAAGTGAAGGGGCCTCTAACGAGCAGTACTTC.

The rearrangement links TRBV7-9 to TRBJ1-1, with 7 bases aligning to TRBD1. Trimming cost V 1 base and J 0 bases; bases outside gene matches: 8. The CDR3 length is 17 residues. The V gene's germline CDR1 is SEHNR and CDR2 FQNEAQ (reference sequence). The CDR3 here is CASSLGGGAGLNTEAFF. CDR3 sequence (DNA): TGTGCCAGCAGCTTAGGAGGGGGCGCGGGGTTGAACACTGAAGCTTTCTTT.

The rearrangement links TRBV7-2 to TRBJ2-7; D not resolved. This CDR3 spans 14 amino acids. The V end lost 2 bases, the J end lost 5 bases, and 13 bases lay between the germline ends. Looked up from germline, CDR1 is SGHTA and CDR2 is FQGNSA. The chain's CDR3 is CASSLIPGSNEQYF. The CDR3 coding sequence is TGTGCCAGCAGCTTAATTCCAGGCTCTAACGAGCAGTACTTC.